This T cell receptor (beta chain) appears in the sequencing data of a study of CD8+ T cells in alopecia areata. Regarding the study as a whole: Clonality in the scalp and expanded CD8+ clones ranked among the top 100 were significantly decreased by tofacitinib.

The authors extracted RNA and reverse transcribed it into cDNA as the sequencing template. TCRdb's copy holds only in-frame clones and misses some; the assay was immunoSEQ multiplex PCR. The data contain 270,000 or so clones, about 62% of them seen just once; the ten biggest clones take up around 1.7%. Treatment described: oral pan-JAK inhibitor, 5-10 mg twice daily. A remark on this clone: Its antigen remains unknown.

Trimming removed 6 bases at V and 4 bases at J, with 6 bases between. Per the germline V gene, CDR1 is DFQATT and CDR2 is SNEGSKA (reference sequence). The CDR3 consists of 10 residues. This sample comprised CD4+ T cells sorted from blood, obtained at week 24, from a patient treated with tofacitinib. The sequence was obtained from a human donor with alopecia areata. V and J are TRBV20-1 and TRBJ1-2; no firm D call. This chain's CDR3 is CSALFYGYTF. DNA of the CDR3: TGCAGTGCCCTTTTCTATGGCTACACCTTC.